The source of this T cell receptor (beta chain) is a study of PD-1 blockade in classical Hodgkin lymphoma. The germline CDR1 and CDR2 sequences are MNHNY and SVGAGI (reference sequence). Trimming left V 4 bases short and J 4 bases short, with 10 bases between. The CDR3 spans 13 residues. Every patient relapsed after autologous stem cell transplantation, and brentuximab vedotin exposure varied. Clones were read by immunoSEQ multiplex PCR, and TCRdb kept only the in-frame ones, dropping some. The sample contains about 75,000 clones, 85% to 95% of which appear only once. This TCR derives from a human donor with classical Hodgkin lymphoma. The sample was peripheral blood mononuclear cells (PBMCs), taken at baseline. The genes are TRBV6-6 and TRBJ1-2, with D tentatively TRBD1 (5 bases). CDR3 sequence: CASSFSGSYGYTF. CDR3 sequence (DNA): TGTGCCAGCAGTTTTTCAGGGTCCTATGGCTACACCTTC.